These T cell receptor beta chains were read from a single sample in a study of blood T cell repertoires in COVID-19. Produced via immunoSEQ multiplex PCR; TCRdb's table is partial and in-frame only. The profile covers 340,000 or so clones, with about 86% appearing a single time and almost 3% taken by the ten largest. Sequencing was carried out using peripheral blood. The receptors stem from a man aged 30-40 years with active or convalescent COVID-19. Each CDR3 is given with its conserved first and last residue. The D gene is left open where the match is weak. Not all rows give a size; the values are once, few, many and, for expanded clones, a class.

j_call clone_size v_call d_call cdr3_aa cdr3_nt
TRBJ1-2 . TRBV28 . CASSLSRMSYTF TGTGCCAGCAGTTTATCCAGGATGAGCTACACCTTC
TRBJ2-3 . TRBV4-1 TRBD2 CASSLREGGSTDTQYF TGCGCCAGCAGCCTCAGGGAGGGAGGCAGCACAGATACGCAGTATTTT
TRBJ2-1 . TRBV19 TRBD2 CASSMGGREYNEQFF TGTGCCAGTAGTATGGGTGGGAGGGAATACAATGAGCAGTTCTTC
TRBJ1-5 . TRBV19 TRBD1 CASSLADRGNQPQHF TGTGCCAGTAGCCTTGCCGACAGGGGCAATCAGCCCCAGCATTTT
TRBJ2-7 . TRBV12-2 . CASRLATYEQYF TGTGCAAGTCGCTTAGCTACTTACGAGCAGTACTTC
TRBJ2-1 . TRBV7-6 . CASSARLGRGYEQFF TGTGCCAGCAGCGCCCGACTAGGCAGAGGGTATGAGCAGTTCTTC
TRBJ1-1 few TRBV30 TRBD1 CAGGRGENTEAFF TGTGCAGGGGGCAGGGGGGAGAACACTGAAGCTTTCTTT
TRBJ1-4 . TRBV28 . CASSLNPRGQEKLFF TGTGCCAGCAGTTTAAACCCTAGAGGACAGGAAAAACTGTTTTTT
TRBJ1-5 . TRBV25-1 TRBD1 CASRGQGGNQPQHF TGTGCCAGCAGGGGACAGGGGGGCAATCAGCCCCAGCATTTT
TRBJ2-1 . TRBV19 . CASSQTEIWNEQFF TGTGCCAGTTCCCAGACTGAAATCTGGAATGAGCAGTTCTTC
TRBJ1-1 . TRBV12-3/TRBV12-4 . CASSPSLAREAFF TGTGCCAGCAGTCCCTCCTTGGCACGTGAAGCTTTCTTT
TRBJ2-3 . TRBV7-8 . CASSRGRDTQYF TGTGCCAGCAGCCGGGGCAGAGATACGCAGTATTTT
TRBJ2-1 . TRBV27 TRBD1 CASSFGQGVGNEQFF TGTGCCAGCAGTTTCGGACAGGGGGTAGGAAATGAGCAGTTCTTC
TRBJ1-6 . TRBV4-2 TRBD1 CASSLVEGAGNSPLHF TGTGCCAGCAGCCTTGTCGAGGGGGCAGGGAATTCACCCCTCCACTTT
TRBJ2-7 . TRBV6-2/TRBV6-3 . CASSYSGQGGVEQYF TGTGCCAGCAGTTACTCGGGGCAAGGCGGCGTCGAGCAGTACTTC
TRBJ2-1 once TRBV24-1 . CATRKSAGHEQFF TGTGCCACCAGAAAATCAGCGGGCCACGAGCAGTTCTTC
TRBJ2-3 few TRBV11-1 TRBD2 CASSLGLAGFTDTQYF TGTGCCAGCAGCTTAGGACTAGCGGGATTCACAGATACGCAGTATTTT
TRBJ1-2 . TRBV7-2 TRBD1 CASSRGDRSVTNYGYTF TGTGCCAGCAGTCGTGGGGACAGGAGCGTTACTAACTATGGCTACACCTTC
TRBJ2-1 . TRBV19 TRBD2 CASTSGRAVGDEQFF TGTGCCAGTACTAGCGGGAGAGCCGTCGGGGATGAGCAGTTCTTC
TRBJ2-6 . TRBV19 . CASRIWGGASGANVLTF TGTGCCAGTAGGATATGGGGGGGGGCCTCTGGGGCCAACGTCCTGACTTTC
TRBJ2-1 . TRBV7-3 . CASSLTPSGGDEQFF TGTGCCAGCAGCTTAACCCCCAGCGGCGGCGATGAGCAGTTCTTC
TRBJ2-3 few TRBV27 . CASGIDQGVDTQYF TGTGCCAGCGGCATCGACCAGGGCGTAGATACGCAGTATTTT
TRBJ2-3 . TRBV4-3 TRBD2 CASSQAQAGGPTDTQYF TGCGCCAGCAGCCAAGCACAAGCGGGGGGCCCCACAGATACGCAGTATTTT
TRBJ2-5 . TRBV6-5 . CASRRGWEEETQYF TGTGCCAGCAGGAGGGGCTGGGAGGAAGAGACCCAGTACTTC
TRBJ2-7 . TRBV30 TRBD2 CAWSVLQRGAYEQYF TGTGCCTGGAGTGTACTCCAGCGGGGGGCCTACGAGCAGTACTTC
TRBJ2-5 . TRBV7-8 TRBD2 CASSLSPGGGGGETQYF TGTGCCAGCAGCCTTTCCCCCGGTGGGGGGGGTGGGGAGACCCAGTACTTC